This section outlines one T cell receptor (beta chain) sequence together with its context. Its antigen remains unidentified. No clone much larger than this one lies a single base away; base qualities are absent. Whole blood was collected in K2EDTA tubes by collaborating institutions according to the institutions' own protocols. For TCRbeta analysis, collaborators shipped samples as frozen whole blood, isolated PBMCs, or DNA extracted from either of those sample types. This record belongs to a study of blood T cell repertoires in COVID-19 (TCRdb year 2020). The study in broad terms: Samples from collaborators originated in the United States, Italy and Spain and spanned both the acute and convalescent phases of COVID-19. Subjects who had been exposed to COVID-19, were actively infected with it, or had recovered from it provided the deeply sampled blood TCRbeta repertoires that made up the dataset. A freely available public database, intended as a resource for researchers studying the immune response to SARS-CoV-2, is where the repertoires were released. Where available, HLA class I and class II types were taken from metadata supplied by the sample provider and were not determined by assay-based typing. The samples were drawn from the first 160 participants of the ongoing ImmuneRACE study and from some 1,300 subjects provided by 6 global collaborators. The material from the prospective study consisted of cDNA or gDNA derived from T cells, B-cell-depleted T cells, or PBMCs. The sample metadata nearly always contained a de-identified subject ID, COVID-19 status, age in years and sex.

The immunoSEQ Assay, a bias-controlled multiplex PCR, was used to amplify TCRbeta CDR3 regions from genomic DNA. In the original analysis: The number of nucleated cells in each sample was estimated by amplification of reference gene primers within the assay. To quantify the absolute abundance of each unique TCRbeta CDR3 rearrangement, sequence reads were collapsed and filtered. For each sample, productive Simpson clonality was calculated as the square root of Simpson's diversity index across productive rearrangements. Here the immuneACCESS table is served through TCRdb, limited to in-frame sequences with V and J called. Missing clones are a known gap in these copies; in checked studies unresolved V genes cover under half, and the rest lacks a known reason. V and J calls plus clone size are reproduced from that table; the DNA served to infer D and trimming. This sample lists a few hundred thousand clones; around 87% were detected once. The ten largest clones take up about 2.9% of the sample.

The paper as a whole reports these results and caveats: The quantity of clinical and demographic metadata differed by source and by participant and was supplied without curation.

Per the germline V gene, SGHRS is the CDR1 and YFSETQ is the CDR2. V loses 4 bases, J loses 2 bases, and the germline ends lie 23 bases apart. The CDR3 runs 18 amino acids, cysteine and phenylalanine included. Only CDR3 DNA remains: 54 bases, in frame from the first base. Rearrangement joined TRBV5-1 to TRBJ2-3, with TRBD2 tentatively as D gene (6 bases match). The specimen was peripheral blood. The TCR sequence derives from a man in his sixties with acute or convalescent COVID-19. The nucleotide sequence reads TGCGCCAGCAGCATTGGGGGTGGCGGGGCCTTTCTCACAGATACGCAGTATTTT. Translated, this gives CASSIGGGGAFLTDTQYF.